Each of the 9 T cell receptor beta chains below was sequenced from the same sample in a study of T cells after yellow fever vaccination. TCRdb fed the 5' RACE reads into MiXCR, producing one record per CDR3 protein. The sample yields some 110,000 distinct CDR3 sequences, around 7.7% seen once. The input for sequencing was CD4+ T cells sorted from PBMCs, taken roughly 10 days after the first yellow fever vaccination. The receptors were gathered from a man aged 18 to 29 who received the YFV17D yellow fever vaccine.

In its sample, this clonotype was seen a few times. V gene TRBV5-6 combines with J gene TRBJ2-1; tentative D call: TRBD2 (6 bases). This CDR3 has 16 residues. V lost 4 bases and J lost 1, with 15 bases in between. Germline lookup yields CDR1 SGHDT and CDR2 YYEEEE. CDR3 in DNA: TGTGCCAGCAGCCCGGGGGACTTCAGGTCCTACAATGAGCAGTTCTTC. It is translated as CASSPGDFRSYNEQFF.

This clonotype was recorded at least ten times. The J gene is TRBJ1-1, the V gene TRBV29-1; D is perhaps TRBD1 (5 bases). This CDR3 spans 10 amino acids. From germline, CDR1 is SQVTM and CDR2 ANQGSEA. Written as DNA, the CDR3 is TGCAGTGGGGCGGACACTGAAGCTTTCTTT. It specifies CSGADTEAFF.

This clonotype was seen more than once but under ten times. The chain has TRBV4-2 and TRBJ2-6; D may match TRBD1 or TRBD2 (6 bases each). Germline CDR1 reads LGHNA; CDR2 reads YNFKEQ. This CDR3 has 19 amino acids. Trimming stripped 4 bases from V and 0 bases from J, with 19 bases between. The CDR3 region is CASSPRRGDGRSGANVLTF. DNA for the CDR3: TGTGCCAGCAGCCCTAGAAGGGGGGACGGGCGCTCTGGGGCCAACGTCCTGACTTTC.

This clonotype was found many times. The V gene is TRBV27, the J gene TRBJ1-2, with D unclear. Trimming removed 8 bases from V and 5 bases from J, with 15 bases in between. The CDR3 runs to 13 residues. Germline V gene data show CDR1 as MNHEY and CDR2 as SMNVEV (reference sequence). CDR3 sequence (DNA): TGTGCCAGCCGGCCAGAGTTTGGTTATGGCTACACCTTC. Translating gives CASRPEFGYGYTF.

This clonotype showed up many times. The chain employs TRBV5-6 and TRBJ2-3; 11 nucleotides agree with TRBD2. The V gene end was trimmed by 0 bases and the J gene end by 3 bases; junction bases not matched to a gene: 12. Germline V CDR1 and CDR2: SGHDT, YYEEEE. The CDR3 loop spans 19 amino acids. The CDR3 sequence: CASSLALIAGGPGTDTQYF. For the CDR3, the DNA is TGTGCCAGCAGCTTGGCCTTAATAGCGGGGGGGCCGGGAACAGATACGCAGTATTTT. Full variable domain (rest looked up from reference TRBV5-6 and TRBJ2-3): DAGVTQSPTHLIKTRGQQVTLRCSPKSGHDTVSWYQQALGQGPQFIFQYYEEEERQRGNFPDRFSGHQFPNYSSELNVNALLLGDSALYLCASSLALIAGGPGTDTQYFGPGTRLTVL.

The chain couples TRBV28 to TRBJ2-3, with D possibly TRBD1 on 5 matching bases. V lost 7 bases and J lost 0, with 17 bases in between. Looked up from germline, CDR1 is MDHEN and CDR2 is SYDVKM. The CDR3 is 16 residues long. The CDR3 region has the DNA TGTGCCAGCACTCGAGACAGCACCTCTAGCACAGATACGCAGTATTTT. Amino acid sequence: CASTRDSTSSTDTQYF.

This clonotype was observed many times. The chain carries TRBV20-1 and TRBJ2-3; 10 bases fit TRBD2. The CDR3 covers 15 residues. Germline loops: CDR1 DFQATT, CDR2 SNEGSKA (reference sequence). After removal of 0 bases from V and 4 bases from J, the junction contained 4 bases not matched to a gene. The CDR3 here is CSARDRLAGADTQYF. The CDR3, as DNA: TGCAGTGCTAGAGATCGGCTAGCGGGGGCAGATACGCAGTATTTT.

There are many counts of this clonotype. This chain uses TRBV11-2 with TRBJ2-3, with D possibly being TRBD2 (5 bases). The germline V and J ends were trimmed by 6 bases and 0 bases, with 13 bases remaining between them. This CDR3 contains 15 residues. Germline V gene lookup returns CDR1 SGHAT and CDR2 FQNNGV. The CDR3 DNA sequence: TGTGCCAGCAGTAAAGACCGGGGAAGCACAGATACGCAGTATTTT. It yields the protein CASSKDRGSTDTQYF.

This clonotype has at least ten counts. The chain recombines TRBV12-3 or TRBV12-4 with TRBJ2-3; 9 positions agree with TRBD1. Trimming removed 6 bases from V and 8 bases from J; junction bases left unmatched: 12. The CDR3 extends over 15 amino acids. The CDR3 spells CASRFAGTGSVTQYF. As DNA, the CDR3 is TGTGCCAGCAGATTCGCCGGGACAGGGAGCGTTACGCAGTATTTT.